This TCR beta chain was profiled in a study of blood T cell repertoires in COVID-19. Only in-frame clones appear in the TCRdb table, and some are missing; sequencing was by immunoSEQ multiplex PCR. Here the sample spans nearly 110,000 clones, about four fifths being singletons. CDR3 size: 19 residues. This TCR derives from a human donor in a cohort sampled during active COVID-19. Sequenced material: peripheral blood. The chain has TRBV21-1 and TRBJ2-6; the table gives TRBD1 as D, unverified against the DNA. TRBV21-1 corresponds to a pseudogene. In DNA, the CDR3 is TGTGCCAGCCGCGTCCCCGGGACAGGGAACTGCTCTGGGGCCAACGTCCTGACTTTC. Protein product: CASRVPGTGNCSGANVLTF.